These 9 T cell receptor beta chains came from one sample sequenced in a study of blood T cell repertoires in COVID-19 (dated by TCRdb to about 2020). Libraries came from the immunoSEQ multiplex PCR assay. TCRdb limited this immuneACCESS table to in-frame rearrangements with V and J called. A share of clones is missing; checked studies link under half to unresolved V genes, and the rest is unexplained. For this sample the table gives fewer than 50,000 clones, of which around three quarters were detected only once. 20% to 30% of the sample belongs to the ten largest clones. Sequenced sample: peripheral blood. These receptors all stem from a man between 65 and 85 years old with acute or convalescent COVID-19.

The rearrangement joins TRBV28 to TRBJ2-3, with TRBD1 as a possible D gene (5 bases). The germline V and J ends were trimmed by 6 bases and 4 bases, with 20 bases remaining between them. The germline gives CDR1 MDHEN, CDR2 SYDVKM. CDR3 length equals 16 residues. CDR3 region: CASRPLHGAVPDTQYF. In DNA, the CDR3 is TGTGCCAGCAGGCCTCTCCATGGGGCAGTGCCAGATACGCAGTATTTT. Together with reference TRBV28 and TRBJ2-3, the CDR3 gives the full variable domain: DVKVTQSSRYLVKRTGEKVFLECVQDMDHENMFWYRQDPGLGLRLIYFSYDVKMKEKGDIPEGYSVSREKKERFSLILESASTNQTSMYLCASRPLHGAVPDTQYFGPGTRLTVL.

This chain links TRBV10-1 with TRBJ2-7; TRBD1 agrees at 7 bases. Germline values: CDR1 WNHNN, CDR2 SYGVQD (reference sequence). This CDR3 comprises 17 residues. V dropped 0 bases and J dropped 1; count of bases not matched to a gene: 9. The CDR3 nucleotides are TGCGCCAGCAGTGAGTCCCCTCACCGGGACAGTTCCTACGAGCAGTACTTC. The encoded protein is CASSESPHRDSSYEQYF.

The chain has TRBV6-1 and TRBJ2-7, with 8 bases lining up with TRBD1. V gave up 7 bases and J gave up 5 bases; unmatched junction bases: 10. Germline lookup yields CDR1 MNHNS and CDR2 SASEGT. This CDR3 contains 14 residues. CDR3 sequence (DNA): TGTGCCAGCAAGGGGGGACAGGACAGCGACGAGCAGTACTTC. Translated, it gives CASKGGQDSDEQYF.

The V and J genes are TRBV7-9 and TRBJ2-3; 14 bases are shared with TRBD2. V shed 5 bases, J shed 7 bases, and the junction held 8 bases outside the gene matches. This CDR3 has 16 amino acids. Germline V gives CDR1 SEHNR, CDR2 FQNEAQ (reference sequence). CDR3 in DNA: TGTGCCAGCAGCCCCAGACTAGCGGGGGGGCCCAATACGCAGTATTTT. Translation: CASSPRLAGGPNTQYF. The entire variable domain, with the rest obtained from reference TRBV7-9 and TRBJ2-3, is as follows: DTGVSQNPRHKITKRGQNVTFRCDPISEHNRLYWYRQTLGQGPEFLTYFQNEAQLEKSRLLSDRFSAERPKGSFSTLEIQRTEQGDSAMYLCASSPRLAGGPNTQYFGPGTRLTVL.

The chain uses TRBV5-1 and TRBJ2-3; 11 bases are a match to TRBD2. V was pared by 4 bases and J by 4 bases, with 2 bases of the junction left unmatched. This CDR3 contains 14 residues. Germline V gene data show CDR1 as SGHRS and CDR2 as YFSETQ. The CDR3 is CASSHSGGADTQYF. Written as DNA, the CDR3 is TGCGCCAGCAGCCATAGCGGGGGGGCAGATACGCAGTATTTT.

The chain links TRBV6-2 or TRBV6-3 to TRBJ1-5, with D possibly TRBD1 on 5 matching bases. Per the germline V gene, CDR1 is MNHEY and CDR2 is SVGEGT. V lost 3 bases and J lost 6, with 21 bases in between. This CDR3 is 17 amino acids long. CDR3 region: CASSYQRGREYSQPQHF. CDR3 nucleotides: TGTGCCAGCAGTTATCAGCGGGGCAGGGAGTATAGTCAGCCCCAGCATTTT.

V is TRBV30 and J is TRBJ1-5, with 7 bases lining up with TRBD1. Unmatched junction bases numbered 4, after V lost 3 bases and J lost 2 bases. The CDR3 contains 14 residues. Germline assignment: CDR1 GTSNPN and CDR2 SVGIG (reference sequence). The CDR3 region has the DNA TGTGCCTGGAGCACAGGGGTACGCAATCAGCCCCAGCATTTT. Encoded protein: CAWSTGVRNQPQHF.

J is TRBJ2-1 and V is TRBV29-1, with 7 nucleotides matching TRBD1. Germline loops: CDR1 SQVTM, CDR2 ANQGSEA. This CDR3 has 14 residues. V lost 6 bases and J lost 4; bases outside the gene matches: 9. The CDR3 region has the DNA TGCAGCGTCCAAACAGGGGCGGAATACAATGAGCAGTTCTTC. It encodes CSVQTGAEYNEQFF.

The V gene is TRBV27, the J gene TRBJ2-5; possibly TRBD1 for D (6 bases). V gave up 6 bases and J gave up 4 bases, with 18 bases separating them. Germline V lookup: CDR1 MNHEY, CDR2 SMNVEV (reference sequence). CDR3 length: 15 amino acids. DNA for the CDR3: TGTGCCAGCAGCAACAGGGCTTGGCTCTTAGAGACCCAGTACTTC. This encodes CASSNRAWLLETQYF.